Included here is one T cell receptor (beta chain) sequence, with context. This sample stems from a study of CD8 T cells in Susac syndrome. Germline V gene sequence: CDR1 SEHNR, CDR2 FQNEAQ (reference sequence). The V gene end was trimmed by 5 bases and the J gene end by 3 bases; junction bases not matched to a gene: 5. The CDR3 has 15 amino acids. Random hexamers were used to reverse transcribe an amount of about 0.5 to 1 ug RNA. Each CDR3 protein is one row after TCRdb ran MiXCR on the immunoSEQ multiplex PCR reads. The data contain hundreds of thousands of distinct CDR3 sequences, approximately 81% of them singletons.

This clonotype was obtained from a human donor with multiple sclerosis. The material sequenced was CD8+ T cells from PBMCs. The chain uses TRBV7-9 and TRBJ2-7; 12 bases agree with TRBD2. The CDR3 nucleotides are TGTGCCAGCAGCGAAAGACTAGCGGGAGTCTACGAGCAGTACTTC. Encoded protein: CASSERLAGVYEQYF.